This T cell receptor (beta chain) was sequenced in a study of naive and memory T cell subsets. CDR1 and CDR2 (germline): MNHEY, SMNVEV (reference sequence). The CDR3 is 13 residues long. Trimming left V 2 bases short and J 4 bases short, with 7 bases between. This clonotype was recorded at least ten times. Its antigen is unidentified. An equimolar mix of two oligonucleotides served as the beta constant-region primer for TRBC1 and TRBC2. Ligated cDNA was amplified by four rounds of PCR with nested alpha and beta constant-region primers and SP2. TCRdb re-analysed the UMI-ligation and nested PCR reads in MiXCR, keeping a single row per CDR3 protein. The sample has 99,000 or so distinct CDR3 sequences, around 15% seen once. CD4 T cells were positively selected, then CD8 T cells from the CD4-negative fraction. The study's findings and limits: In naive cells, over 90% of TCR sequences were seen only once. Especially in CD8 cells, naive repertoires contained a few larger clonotypes, possibly CD45RA-re-expressing memory cells. A clonotype means one alpha or beta sequence, not an alpha/beta pair.

The receptor comes from a human donor in good health. The chain employs TRBV27 and TRBJ2-3, with unresolved D. Material: naive CD8+ T cells from blood. CDR3 DNA sequence: TGTGCCAGCAGTTTAGCGACGGCAGATACGCAGTATTTT. It encodes CASSLATADTQYF.